The present entry profiles one T cell receptor (beta chain) with its context. As yet, its antigen is unknown. Healthy bone marrow donors supplied every sample. Primers for the PCR totalled 60 Vbeta and 13 Jbeta. TCRdb's copy holds only in-frame clones and misses some; the assay was immunoSEQ multiplex PCR. The sample contains some 150,000 clones, 77% of which appear only once. Germline V CDR1 and CDR2: GTSNPN, SVGIG (reference sequence). The CDR3 is made up of 15 amino acids. Trimming cost V 8 bases and J 7 bases; bases outside gene matches: 12. This sample was taken from a study of cytomegalovirus exposure and HLA in healthy donors. Overall study results and limits: Later work found most CMV-associated TCR beta chains apparently HLA-restricted. A later analysis reportedly found that, within productive TCRs, an Asian-associated ancestry cluster had fewer N-insertions than the mean observed across the roughly 630 donors. In an earlier analysis, most TCR beta V segments were productive about 87% or about 30% of the time.

The V call is TRBV30, the J call TRBJ2-2; TRBD2 matches at 11 bases. Sequencing was carried out using PBMCs. This TCR came from a woman aged 25 to 45 in good health and CMV-seronegative. CDR3 DNA sequence: TGTGCCGGGGGACTAGCGGAGACATTGATCGGGGAGCTGTTTTTT. This gives the protein CAGGLAETLIGELFF. Filled out from reference TRBV30 and TRBJ2-2, the complete variable domain reads SQTIHQWPATLVQPVGSPLSLECTVEGTSNPNLYWYRQAAGRGLQLLFYSVGIGQISSEVPQNLSASRPQDRQFILSSKKLLLSDSGFYLCAGGLAETLIGELFFGEGSRLTVL.